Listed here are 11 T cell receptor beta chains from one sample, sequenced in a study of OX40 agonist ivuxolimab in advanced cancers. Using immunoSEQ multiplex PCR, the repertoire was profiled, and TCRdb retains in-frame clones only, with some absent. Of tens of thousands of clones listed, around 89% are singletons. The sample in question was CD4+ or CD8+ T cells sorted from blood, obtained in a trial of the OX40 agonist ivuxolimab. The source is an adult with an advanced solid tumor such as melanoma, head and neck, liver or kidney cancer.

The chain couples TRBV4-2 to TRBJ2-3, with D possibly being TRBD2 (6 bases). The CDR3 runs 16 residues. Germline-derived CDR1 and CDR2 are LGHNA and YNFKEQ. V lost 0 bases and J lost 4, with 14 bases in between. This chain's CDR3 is CASSQDGPGEADTQYF. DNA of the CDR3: TGTGCCAGCAGCCAAGATGGCCCGGGGGAGGCAGATACGCAGTATTTT.

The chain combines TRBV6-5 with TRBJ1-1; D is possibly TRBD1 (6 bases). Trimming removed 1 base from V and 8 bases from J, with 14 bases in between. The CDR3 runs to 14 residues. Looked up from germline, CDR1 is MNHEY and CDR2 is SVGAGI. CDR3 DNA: TGTGCCAGCAGTTACTTGGGGGGCACTAAAGAAGCTTTCTTT. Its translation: CASSYLGGTKEAFF.

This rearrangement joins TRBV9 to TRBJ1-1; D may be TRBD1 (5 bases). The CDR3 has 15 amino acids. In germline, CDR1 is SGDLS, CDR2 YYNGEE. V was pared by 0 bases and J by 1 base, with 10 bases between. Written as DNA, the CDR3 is TGTGCCAGCAGCGTAGGGTCGGGGACGAACACTGAAGCTTTCTTT. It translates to CASSVGSGTNTEAFF.

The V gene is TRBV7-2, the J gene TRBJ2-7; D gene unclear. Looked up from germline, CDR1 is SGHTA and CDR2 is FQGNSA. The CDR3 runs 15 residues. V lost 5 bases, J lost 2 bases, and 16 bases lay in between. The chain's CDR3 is CASSPRASSTYEQYF. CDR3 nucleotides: TGTGCCAGCAGCCCCCGGGCTTCAAGTACCTACGAGCAGTACTTC.

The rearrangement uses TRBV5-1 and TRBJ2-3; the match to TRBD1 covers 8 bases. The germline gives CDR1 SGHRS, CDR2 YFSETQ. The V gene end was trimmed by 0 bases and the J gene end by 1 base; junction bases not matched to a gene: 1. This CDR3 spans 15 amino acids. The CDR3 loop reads CASSLGGQGTDTQYF. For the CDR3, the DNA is TGCGCCAGCAGCTTGGGGGGACAGGGCACAGATACGCAGTATTTT.

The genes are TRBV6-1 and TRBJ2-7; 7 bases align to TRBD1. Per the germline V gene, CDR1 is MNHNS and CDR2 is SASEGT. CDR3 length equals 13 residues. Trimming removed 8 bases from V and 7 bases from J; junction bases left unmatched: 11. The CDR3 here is CASRDRPKREQYF. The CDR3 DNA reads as TGTGCCAGCCGGGACAGACCCAAGAGGGAGCAGTACTTC.

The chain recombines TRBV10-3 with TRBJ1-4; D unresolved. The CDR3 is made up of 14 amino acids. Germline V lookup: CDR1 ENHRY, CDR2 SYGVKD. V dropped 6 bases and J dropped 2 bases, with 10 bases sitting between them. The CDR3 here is CAIRATLTNEKLFF. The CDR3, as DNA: TGTGCCATCAGGGCTACTCTGACTAATGAAAAACTGTTTTTT.

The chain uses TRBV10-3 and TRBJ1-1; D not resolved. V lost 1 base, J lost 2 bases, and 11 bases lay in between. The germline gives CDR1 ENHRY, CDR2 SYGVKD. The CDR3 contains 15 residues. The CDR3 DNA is TGTGCCATCAGTGAGTTTGGGTCGGGAAACACTGAAGCTTTCTTT. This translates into CAISEFGSGNTEAFF.

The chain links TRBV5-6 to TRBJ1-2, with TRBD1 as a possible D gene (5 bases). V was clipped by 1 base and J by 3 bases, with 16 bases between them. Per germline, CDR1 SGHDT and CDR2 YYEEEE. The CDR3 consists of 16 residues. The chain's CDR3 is CASSLNWGEVDYGYTF. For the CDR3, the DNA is TGTGCCAGCAGCTTGAATTGGGGGGAGGTTGACTATGGCTACACCTTC.

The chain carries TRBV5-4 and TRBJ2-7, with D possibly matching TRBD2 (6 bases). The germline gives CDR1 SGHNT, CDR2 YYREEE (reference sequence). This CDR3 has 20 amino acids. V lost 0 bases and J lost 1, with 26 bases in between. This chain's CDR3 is CASSLARGLFSATQSYEQYF. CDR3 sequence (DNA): TGTGCCAGCAGCTTGGCGCGGGGTCTTTTTTCTGCGACCCAATCCTACGAGCAGTACTTC.

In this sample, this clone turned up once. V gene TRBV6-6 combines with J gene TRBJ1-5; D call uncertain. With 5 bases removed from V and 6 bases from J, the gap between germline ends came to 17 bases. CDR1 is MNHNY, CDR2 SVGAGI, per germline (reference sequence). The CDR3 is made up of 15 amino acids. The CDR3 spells CASSRREVAAQPQHF. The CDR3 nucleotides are TGTGCCAGCAGTCGCCGCGAGGTGGCGGCTCAGCCCCAGCATTTT.